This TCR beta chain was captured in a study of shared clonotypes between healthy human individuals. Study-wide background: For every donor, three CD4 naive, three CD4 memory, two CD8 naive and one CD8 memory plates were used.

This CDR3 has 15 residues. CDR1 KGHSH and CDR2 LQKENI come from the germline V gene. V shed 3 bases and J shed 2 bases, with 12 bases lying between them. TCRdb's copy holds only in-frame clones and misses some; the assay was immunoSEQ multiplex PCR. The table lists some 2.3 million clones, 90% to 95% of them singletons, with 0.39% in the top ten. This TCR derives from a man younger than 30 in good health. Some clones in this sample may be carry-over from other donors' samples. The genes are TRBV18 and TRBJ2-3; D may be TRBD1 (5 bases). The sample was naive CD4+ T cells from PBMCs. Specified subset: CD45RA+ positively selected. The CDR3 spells CASSPSGLATDTQYF. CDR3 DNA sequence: TGTGCCAGCTCACCTTCAGGGTTGGCCACAGATACGCAGTATTTT.